The TCR beta chain described here comes from a study of siplizumab effects on memory and regulatory T cells. Assay: immunoSEQ multiplex PCR; the TCRdb copy retains only in-frame clones and omits some. The sample consists of some 96,000 clones, approximately 94% of them appearing once. As for this clone: Its antigen is unknown.

Study-level findings and limits: The alloreactive clones that mapped to unstimulated subsets made up only a minor fraction.

From germline, CDR1 is GTSNPN and CDR2 SVGIG (reference sequence). The CDR3 totals 17 residues. V lost 2 bases to trimming and J lost 3 bases, with 20 bases between them. This clonotype was obtained from a human donor in good health. The sequenced material came from non-Treg CD4+ T cells sorted from blood. The chain carries TRBV30 and TRBJ2-4, with D possibly being TRBD2 (6 bases). CDR3 sequence reads: CAWSPLDRAGGKNIQYF. CDR3 in DNA: TGTGCCTGGAGTCCCCTGGATCGGGCCGGGGGCAAAAACATTCAGTACTTC.